This T cell receptor (beta chain) was captured by sequencing in a study of neurological immune-mediated disorders (dated by TCRdb to the late 2010s). Regarding the complete study: Among the roughly 34 multiple sclerosis patients, relapsing-remitting MS was present in roughly 30 and secondary progressive MS was present in 3. Using UMI-based sequencing, the study compared peripheral blood TCR-beta repertoires from patients with HTLV-I-associated myelopathy (HAM/TSP), patients with multiple sclerosis, and healthy controls. Alongside PBMC samples, the set of about 97 TCR-beta libraries contained longitudinal samples, technical triplicates, and paired CD4+ and CD8+ T-cell subsets that had been sorted. The cohort was made up of approximately 71 subjects, consisting of around 14 HAM/TSP patients, about 34 multiple sclerosis patients and around 20 healthy controls. The study at large found these results: TCR clonal expansion was highest in HAM/TSP patients and lowest in MS patients, with MS patients falling below even healthy controls. Repertoires from 18 of 34 MS patients were grouped by phylogenetic analysis into a cluster of related CDR3 sequences, suggesting a possible repertoire-level signature. Across subjects, expanded clones never shared an identical CDR3 amino acid sequence, which suggests that the TCR-beta repertoires in every group were private. The MS cluster was not associated with any clinical or MRI features, and the authors stated that larger cohorts are needed.

To synthesize cDNA, template-switch 5'RACE was performed with a primer carrying a 10-nucleotide random unique molecular identifier so that each TCR transcript was tagged. Each sequencing run produced over 170 million TCR-beta sequences covering 15-18 subjects. The RNeasy kit was used to extract total RNA. The KAPA Real-time Library Amplification kit was used to amplify TCR-beta VDJ regions with primers targeting the TCR constant region and the 5'RACE anchor. A first PCR added sample indexes and Illumina adaptors, and a second PCR then raised library yield. The roughly 650 bp TCR product was size-selected on a 2% E-gel SizeSelection system after Ampure bead purification. Before pooling, libraries had their quality checked on a Bioanalyzer, their concentration measured with Qubit, and their quantity determined with the Kapa Library Quantification kit. Paired-end 2 x 150 bp sequencing of the libraries was performed on an Illumina HiSeq 2500. To increase sequence diversity, roughly 23-30% phiX was spiked into each library pool. The authors processed their data as follows. Quality-filtered reads were processed with the UMI-based MiGEC pipeline, and over 80% of raw TCR sequences were removed by the MiGEC pipeline during error correction. VDJ genes were aligned to IMGT germline references, and clonotypes were defined by unique CDR3 amino acid sequence plus V-J genes. Clonal expansion, Shannon diversity and CDR3 relatedness were evaluated with VDJtools (CalcPairwiseDistances, ClusterSamples), while phylogenetic trees were built in CLCbio workbench. Expanded clones were defined as having at least 8 unique UMIs, based on coefficient-of-variation modelling across technical triplicates. Through fastp at Q25 and MiXCR, TCRdb rebuilt clones from the public reads, retaining in-frame beta chains. Duplicate CDR3 protein sequences are folded into a single record with the most common DNA and genes. The V and J calls were not made by the authors but by TCRdb's processing. This sample holds some 86,000 distinct CDR3 sequences; around 2.6% were observed only once. The ten largest account for around 1.1% of the sample.

The CDR3, from cysteine to phenylalanine, totals 17 residues. The CDR3 DNA has 51 bases and is translated from base 1. V lost 0 bases and J lost 3 bases, and the count of bases not matched to a germline gene is 9. Via the germline V gene, CDR1 is KGHDR and CDR2 SFDVKD. For the unsorted PBMC libraries, 2 million PBMCs were stored in RNAlater at -80 degrees C until RNA extraction and were used to generate the libraries. Multiple sclerosis patients were enrolled in a US clinical protocol evaluating disease progression by magnetic resonance imaging. Peripheral blood was subjected to Ficoll-Hypaque density gradient centrifugation to isolate PBMCs, which were then cryopreserved in liquid nitrogen. This clonotype showed up many times. It lacks a known antigen. No quality values exist for individual bases; no much larger clone is one base distant.

Recombination linked TRBV24-1 to TRBJ2-7; 8 bases in the middle match TRBD2. The sequence derives from a woman younger than 45 with multiple sclerosis. Sequencing was performed on PBMCs. CDR3 reads: CATSDLKRELPHYEQYF. At the DNA level, the sequence is TGTGCCACCAGTGATTTGAAGCGGGAGTTACCCCACTACGAGCAGTACTTC.